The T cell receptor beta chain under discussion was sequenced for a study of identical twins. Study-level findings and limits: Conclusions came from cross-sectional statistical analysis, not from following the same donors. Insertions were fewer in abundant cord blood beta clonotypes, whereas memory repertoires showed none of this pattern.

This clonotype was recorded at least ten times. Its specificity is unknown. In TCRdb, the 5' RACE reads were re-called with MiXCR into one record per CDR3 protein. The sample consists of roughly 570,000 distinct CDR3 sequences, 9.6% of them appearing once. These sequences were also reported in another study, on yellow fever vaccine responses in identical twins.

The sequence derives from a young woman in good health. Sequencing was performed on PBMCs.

The CDR3 nucleotides are TGTGCCAGCAGTTTAAGGTCAGATACGCAGTATTTT. Protein: CASSLRSDTQYF. This chain connects TRBV12-3 or TRBV12-4 to TRBJ2-3; D call uncertain. The CDR3 contains 12 residues. Trimming left V 2 bases short and J 4 bases short, with 4 bases between.